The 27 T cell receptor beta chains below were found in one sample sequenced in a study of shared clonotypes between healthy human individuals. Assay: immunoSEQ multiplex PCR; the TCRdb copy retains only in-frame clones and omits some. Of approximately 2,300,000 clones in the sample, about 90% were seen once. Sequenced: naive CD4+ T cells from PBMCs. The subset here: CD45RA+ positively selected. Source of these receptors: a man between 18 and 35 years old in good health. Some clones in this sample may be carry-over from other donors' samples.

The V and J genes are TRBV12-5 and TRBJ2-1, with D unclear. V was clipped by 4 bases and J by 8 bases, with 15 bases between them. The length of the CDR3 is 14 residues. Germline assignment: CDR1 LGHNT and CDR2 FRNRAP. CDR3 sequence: CASGSTIASYEQFF. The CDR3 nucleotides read TGTGCTAGTGGTTCCACTATTGCGTCTTATGAGCAGTTCTTC.

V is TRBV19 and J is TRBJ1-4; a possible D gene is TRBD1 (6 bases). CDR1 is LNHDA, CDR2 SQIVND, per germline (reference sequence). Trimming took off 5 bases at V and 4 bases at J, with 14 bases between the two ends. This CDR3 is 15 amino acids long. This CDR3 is CASSAGDTVNEKLFF. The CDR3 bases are TGTGCCAGTAGTGCGGGGGACACCGTTAATGAAAAACTGTTTTTT.

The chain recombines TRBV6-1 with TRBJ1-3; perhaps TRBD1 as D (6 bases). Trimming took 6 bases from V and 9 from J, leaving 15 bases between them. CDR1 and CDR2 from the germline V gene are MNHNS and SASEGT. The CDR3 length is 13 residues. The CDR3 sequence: CASRSTGGGTIYF. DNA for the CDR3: TGTGCCAGCAGATCGACAGGCGGAGGCACCATATATTTT.

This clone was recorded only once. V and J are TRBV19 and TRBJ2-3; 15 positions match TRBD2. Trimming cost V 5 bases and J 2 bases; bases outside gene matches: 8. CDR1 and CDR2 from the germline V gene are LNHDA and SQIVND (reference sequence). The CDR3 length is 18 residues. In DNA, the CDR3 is TGTGCCAGTAGTGGAGGGACTAGCGGGAGGCCGGCCACAGATACGCAGTATTTT. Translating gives CASSGGTSGRPATDTQYF.

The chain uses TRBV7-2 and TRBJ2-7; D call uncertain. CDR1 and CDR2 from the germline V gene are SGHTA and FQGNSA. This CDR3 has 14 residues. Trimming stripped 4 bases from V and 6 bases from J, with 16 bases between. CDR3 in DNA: TGTGCCAGCAGCTCACACATACCCAGCGCCGAGCAGTACTTC. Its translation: CASSSHIPSAEQYF.

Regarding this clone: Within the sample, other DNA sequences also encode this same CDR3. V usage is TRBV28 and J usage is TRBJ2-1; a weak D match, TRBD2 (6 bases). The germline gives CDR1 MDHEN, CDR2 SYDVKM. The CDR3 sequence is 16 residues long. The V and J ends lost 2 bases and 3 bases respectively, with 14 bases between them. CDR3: CASSLAGTGGYNEQFF. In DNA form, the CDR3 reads TGTGCCAGCAGTTTAGCCGGGACCGGGGGCTACAATGAGCAGTTCTTC.

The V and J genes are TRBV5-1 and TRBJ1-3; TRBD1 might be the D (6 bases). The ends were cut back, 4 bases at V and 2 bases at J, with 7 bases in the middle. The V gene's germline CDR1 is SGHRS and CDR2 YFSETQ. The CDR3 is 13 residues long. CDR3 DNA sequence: TGCGCCAGCAGCCGGGACACTGGAAACACCATATATTTT. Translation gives CASSRDTGNTIYF.

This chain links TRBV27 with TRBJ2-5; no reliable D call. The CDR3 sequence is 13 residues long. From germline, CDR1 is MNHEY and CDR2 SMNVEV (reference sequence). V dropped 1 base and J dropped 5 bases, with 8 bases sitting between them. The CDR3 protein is CASSLLRSETQYF. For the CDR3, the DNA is TGTGCCAGCAGTTTATTAAGGAGTGAGACCCAGTACTTC.

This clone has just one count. The DNA for the CDR3 is TGCGCCAGCAGCTGGGACCGCACAGATACGCAGTATTTT. This gives the protein CASSWDRTDTQYF. The rearrangement uses TRBV5-1 and TRBJ2-3; the D call may be TRBD1 or TRBD2 (5 bases each). The CDR3 consists of 13 residues. V dropped 3 bases and J dropped 1 base, with 6 bases sitting between them. Germline CDR1 and CDR2: SGHRS and YFSETQ.

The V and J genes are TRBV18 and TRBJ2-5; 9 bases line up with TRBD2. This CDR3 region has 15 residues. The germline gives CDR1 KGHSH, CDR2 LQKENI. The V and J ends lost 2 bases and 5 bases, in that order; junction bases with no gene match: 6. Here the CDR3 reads CASSPGGRGRETQYF. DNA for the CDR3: TGTGCCAGCTCACCAGGCGGGAGGGGACGGGAGACCCAGTACTTC.

The CDR3 DNA reads as TGTGCCAGCAGTTTAGGGCTAGCGGGAGGGCATGAGCAGTTCTTC. This codes for CASSLGLAGGHEQFF. This chain connects TRBV28 to TRBJ2-1, with 12 nucleotides matching TRBD2. The junction had 4 bases not matched to a gene; V was cut back by 2 bases and J by 8 bases. Germline CDR1 MDHEN, CDR2 SYDVKM. The length of the CDR3 is 15 residues. Variable domain in full (rest from reference TRBV28 and TRBJ2-1): DVKVTQSSRYLVKRTGEKVFLECVQDMDHENMFWYRQDPGLGLRLIYFSYDVKMKEKGDIPEGYSVSREKKERFSLILESASTNQTSMYLCASSLGLAGGHEQFFGPGTRLTVL.

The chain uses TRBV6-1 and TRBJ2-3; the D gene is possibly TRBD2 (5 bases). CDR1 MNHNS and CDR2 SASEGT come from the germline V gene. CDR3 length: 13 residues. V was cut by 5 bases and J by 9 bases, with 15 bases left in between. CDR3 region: CASSQIRTGTQYF. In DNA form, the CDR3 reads TGTGCCAGCAGTCAAATAAGGACGGGGACGCAGTATTTT.

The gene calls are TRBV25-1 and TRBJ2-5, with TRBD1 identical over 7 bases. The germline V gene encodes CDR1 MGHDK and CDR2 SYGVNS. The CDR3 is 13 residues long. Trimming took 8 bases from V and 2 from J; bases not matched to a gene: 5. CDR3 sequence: CASVPRGQETQYF. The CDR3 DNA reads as TGTGCCAGCGTCCCCAGGGGGCAAGAGACCCAGTACTTC.

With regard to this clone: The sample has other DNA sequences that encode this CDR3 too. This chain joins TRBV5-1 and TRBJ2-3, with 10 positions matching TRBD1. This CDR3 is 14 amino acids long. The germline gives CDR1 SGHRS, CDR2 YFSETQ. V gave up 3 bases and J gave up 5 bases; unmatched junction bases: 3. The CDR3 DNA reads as TGCGCCAGCAGCTCCGGACAGGGGGGAGATACGCAGTATTTT. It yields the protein CASSSGQGGDTQYF.

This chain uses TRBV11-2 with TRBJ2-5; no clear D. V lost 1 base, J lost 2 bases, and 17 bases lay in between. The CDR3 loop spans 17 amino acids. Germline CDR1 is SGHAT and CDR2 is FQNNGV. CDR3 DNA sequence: TGTGCCAGCAGCTTAGTAAGGGCAGCTGCACTACAAGAGACCCAGTACTTC. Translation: CASSLVRAAALQETQYF.

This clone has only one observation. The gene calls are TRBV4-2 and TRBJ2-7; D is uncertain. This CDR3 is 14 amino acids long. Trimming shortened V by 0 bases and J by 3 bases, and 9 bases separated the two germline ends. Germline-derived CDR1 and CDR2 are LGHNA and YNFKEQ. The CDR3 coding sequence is TGTGCCAGCAGCCAAGAGGAACAGTTCTACGAGCAGTACTTC. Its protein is CASSQEEQFYEQYF.

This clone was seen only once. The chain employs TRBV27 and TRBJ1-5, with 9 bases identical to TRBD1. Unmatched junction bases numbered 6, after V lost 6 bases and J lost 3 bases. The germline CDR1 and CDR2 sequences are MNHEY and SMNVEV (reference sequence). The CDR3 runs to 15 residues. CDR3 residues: CASRRRDRDNQPQHF. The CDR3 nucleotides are TGTGCCAGCAGACGCCGGGACAGGGACAATCAGCCCCAGCATTTT.

CDR3 DNA sequence: TGTGCCAGCAGTGGAGCATCCCCCCCCACAGATACGCAGTATTTT. Residues: CASSGASPPTDTQYF. The rearrangement joins TRBV2 to TRBJ2-3; D gene uncertain. This CDR3 contains 15 residues. Germline loops: CDR1 SNHLY, CDR2 FYNNEI. V was cut by 4 bases and J by 2 bases, with 13 bases left in between.

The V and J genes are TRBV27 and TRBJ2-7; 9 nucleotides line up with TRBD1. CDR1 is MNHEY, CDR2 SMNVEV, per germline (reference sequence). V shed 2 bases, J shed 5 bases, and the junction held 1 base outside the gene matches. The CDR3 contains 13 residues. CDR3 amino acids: CASSLNRGHEQYF. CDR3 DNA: TGTGCCAGCAGTTTAAACAGGGGGCACGAGCAGTACTTC.

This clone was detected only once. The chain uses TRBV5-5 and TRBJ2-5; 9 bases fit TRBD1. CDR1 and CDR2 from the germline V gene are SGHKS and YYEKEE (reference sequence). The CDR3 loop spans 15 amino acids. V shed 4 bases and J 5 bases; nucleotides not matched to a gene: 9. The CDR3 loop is CASSRTGGWIETQYF. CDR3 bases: TGTGCCAGCAGCAGAACAGGGGGCTGGATTGAGACCCAGTACTTC.

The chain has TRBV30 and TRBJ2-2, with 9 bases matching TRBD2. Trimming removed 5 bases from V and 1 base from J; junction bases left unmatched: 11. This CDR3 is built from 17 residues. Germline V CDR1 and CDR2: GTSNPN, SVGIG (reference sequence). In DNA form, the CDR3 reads TGTGCCTGGGGTCCCCCGGGACTAGCAGGGAACACCGGGGAGCTGTTTTTT. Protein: CAWGPPGLAGNTGELFF.

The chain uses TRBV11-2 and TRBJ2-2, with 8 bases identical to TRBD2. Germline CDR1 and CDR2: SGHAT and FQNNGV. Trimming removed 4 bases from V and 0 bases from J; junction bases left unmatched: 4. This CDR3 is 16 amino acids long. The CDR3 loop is CASSSTGLANTGELFF. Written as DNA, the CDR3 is TGTGCCAGCAGCTCCACGGGACTAGCGAACACCGGGGAGCTGTTTTTT.

The CDR3 loop is CASGAKTGTYGYTF. DNA of the CDR3: TGTGCCAGCGGGGCTAAGACAGGGACCTATGGCTACACCTTC. The J gene is TRBJ1-2, the V gene TRBV28; 7 nucleotides line up with TRBD1. The J segment lost 4 bases and the V segment lost 8 bases, leaving 10 bases of the junction unmatched. The CDR3 runs to 14 residues. Germline V gene lookup returns CDR1 MDHEN and CDR2 SYDVKM.

CDR3 nucleotide sequence: TGTGCCAGCAGTTCGACGGGAAATGAAAAACTGTTTTTT. Translating it yields CASSSTGNEKLFF. The chain recombines TRBV27 with TRBJ1-4; no clear D. The V gene lost 4 bases and the J gene lost 5 bases, with 8 bases spanning the gap. The CDR3 is 13 amino acids. The germline CDR1 and CDR2 sequences are MNHEY and SMNVEV (reference sequence).

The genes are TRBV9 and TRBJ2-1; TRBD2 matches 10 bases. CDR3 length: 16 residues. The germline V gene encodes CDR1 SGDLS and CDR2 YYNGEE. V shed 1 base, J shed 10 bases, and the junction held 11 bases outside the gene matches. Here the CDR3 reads CASSVRPSGSSGEQFF. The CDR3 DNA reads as TGTGCCAGCAGCGTACGGCCTAGCGGGAGCAGCGGGGAGCAGTTCTTC.

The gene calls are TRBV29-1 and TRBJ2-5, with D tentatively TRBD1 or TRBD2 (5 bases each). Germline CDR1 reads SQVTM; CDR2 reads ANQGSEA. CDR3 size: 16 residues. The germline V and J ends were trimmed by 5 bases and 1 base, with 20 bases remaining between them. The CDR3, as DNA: TGCAGCGTTCGATCCCCACTAGGCAGGGTCCAAGAGACCCAGTACTTC. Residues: CSVRSPLGRVQETQYF.

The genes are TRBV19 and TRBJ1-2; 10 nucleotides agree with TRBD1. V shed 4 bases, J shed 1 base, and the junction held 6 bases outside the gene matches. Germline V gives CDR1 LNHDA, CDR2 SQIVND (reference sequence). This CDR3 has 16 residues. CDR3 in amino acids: CASSRDRGEFNYGYTF. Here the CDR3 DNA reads TGTGCCAGTAGTAGGGACAGGGGCGAATTTAACTATGGCTACACCTTC.